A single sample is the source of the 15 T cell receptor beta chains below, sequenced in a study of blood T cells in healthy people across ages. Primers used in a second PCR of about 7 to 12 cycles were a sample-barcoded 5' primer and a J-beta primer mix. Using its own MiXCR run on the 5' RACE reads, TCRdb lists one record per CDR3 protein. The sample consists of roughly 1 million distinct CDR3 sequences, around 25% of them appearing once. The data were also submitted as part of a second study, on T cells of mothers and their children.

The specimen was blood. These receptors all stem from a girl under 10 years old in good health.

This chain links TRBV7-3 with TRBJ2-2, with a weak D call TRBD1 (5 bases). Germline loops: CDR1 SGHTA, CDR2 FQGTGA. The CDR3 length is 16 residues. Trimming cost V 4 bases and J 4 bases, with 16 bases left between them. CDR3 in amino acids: CASSSKPGRATGELFF. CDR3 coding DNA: TGTGCCAGCAGCTCAAAACCTGGCAGGGCCACCGGGGAGCTGTTTTTT.

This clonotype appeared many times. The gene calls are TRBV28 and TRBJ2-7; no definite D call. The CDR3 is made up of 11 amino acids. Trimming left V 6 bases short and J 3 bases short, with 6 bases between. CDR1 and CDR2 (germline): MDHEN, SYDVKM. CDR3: CASSFHYEQYF. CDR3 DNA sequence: TGTGCCAGCAGCTTCCACTACGAGCAGTACTTC.

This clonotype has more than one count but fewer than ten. The CDR3 DNA is TGTGCCAGCAGCGTGGCCGTACAGCTTTTGAACACTGAAGCTTTCTTT. Translating it yields CASSVAVQLLNTEAFF. The chain is built from TRBV7-2 and TRBJ1-1, with D hard to call. The CDR3 sequence is 16 residues long. Germline V gives CDR1 SGHTA, CDR2 FQGNSA. V lost 5 bases, J lost 0 bases, and 16 bases lay in between.

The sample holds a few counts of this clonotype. The CDR3 is CASSVDRLPNSGANVLTF. Written as DNA, the CDR3 is TGTGCCAGCAGCGTAGACAGGTTACCCAACTCTGGGGCCAACGTCCTGACTTTC. The V and J genes are TRBV9 and TRBJ2-6, with D perhaps TRBD1 (5 bases). Trimming stripped 0 bases from V and 0 bases from J, with 13 bases between. From germline, CDR1 is SGDLS and CDR2 YYNGEE. The CDR3 has 18 amino acids. The whole variable domain, remainder taken from reference TRBV9 and TRBJ2-6, is DSGVTQTPKHLITATGQRVTLRCSPRSGDLSVYWYQQSLDQGLQFLIQYYNGEERAKGNILERFSAQQFPDLHSELNLSSLELGDSALYFCASSVDRLPNSGANVLTFGAGSRLTVL.

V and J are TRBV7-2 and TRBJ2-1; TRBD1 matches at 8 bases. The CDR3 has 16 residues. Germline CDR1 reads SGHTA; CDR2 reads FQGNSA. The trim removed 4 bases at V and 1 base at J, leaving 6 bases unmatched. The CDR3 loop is CASSSSHRGSYNEQFF. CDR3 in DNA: TGTGCCAGCAGCTCATCACACAGGGGGTCCTACAATGAGCAGTTCTTC.

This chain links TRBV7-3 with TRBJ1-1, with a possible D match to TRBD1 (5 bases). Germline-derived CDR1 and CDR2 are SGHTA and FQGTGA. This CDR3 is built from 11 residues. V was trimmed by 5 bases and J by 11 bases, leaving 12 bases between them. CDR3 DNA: TGTGCCAGCAGCCCCGATTGGGGGGCTTTCTTT. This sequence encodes CASSPDWGAFF.

The DNA of the CDR3 is TGTGCCAGCAGCTTAGCGCCCTACGGGAGCAATCAGCCCCAGCATTTT. This sequence encodes CASSLAPYGSNQPQHF. This sequence joins TRBV7-2 and TRBJ1-5; D is unresolved. The V end was cut by 0 bases, the J end by 1 base, with 10 bases between. The CDR3 spans 16 residues. The germline V gene encodes CDR1 SGHTA and CDR2 FQGNSA.

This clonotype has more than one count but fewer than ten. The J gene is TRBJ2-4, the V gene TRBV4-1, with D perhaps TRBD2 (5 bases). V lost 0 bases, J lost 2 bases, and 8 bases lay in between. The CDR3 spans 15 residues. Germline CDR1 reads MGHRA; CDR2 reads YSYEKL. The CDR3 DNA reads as TGCGCCAGCAGCCAAGATCCGGGAACCAAAAACATTCAGTACTTC. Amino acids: CASSQDPGTKNIQYF.

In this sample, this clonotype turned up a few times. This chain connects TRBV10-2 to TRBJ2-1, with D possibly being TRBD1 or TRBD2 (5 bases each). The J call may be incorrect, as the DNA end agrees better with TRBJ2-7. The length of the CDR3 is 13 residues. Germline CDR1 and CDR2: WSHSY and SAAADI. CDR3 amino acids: CASSEGTLGEQYF. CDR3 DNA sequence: TGCGCCAGCAGTGAAGGGACCCTTGGAGAGCAGTACTTC.

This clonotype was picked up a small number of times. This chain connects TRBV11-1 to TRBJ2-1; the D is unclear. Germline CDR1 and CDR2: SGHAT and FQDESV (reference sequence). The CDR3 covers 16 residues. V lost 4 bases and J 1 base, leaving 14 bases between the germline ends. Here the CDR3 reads CASSSRWERSYNEQFF. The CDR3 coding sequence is TGTGCCAGCAGCTCCAGGTGGGAAAGATCCTACAATGAGCAGTTCTTC.

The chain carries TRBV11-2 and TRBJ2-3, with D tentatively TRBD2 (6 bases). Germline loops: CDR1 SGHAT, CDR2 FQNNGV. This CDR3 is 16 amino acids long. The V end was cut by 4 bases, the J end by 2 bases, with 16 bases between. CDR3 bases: TGTGCCAGCAGCTCTCTTAGCGGTAGATTCACAGATACGCAGTATTTT. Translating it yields CASSSLSGRFTDTQYF.

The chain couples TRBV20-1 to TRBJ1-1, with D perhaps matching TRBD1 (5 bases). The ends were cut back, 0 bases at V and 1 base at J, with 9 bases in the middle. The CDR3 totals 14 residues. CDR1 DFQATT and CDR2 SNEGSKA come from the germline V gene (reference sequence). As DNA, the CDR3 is TGCAGTGCTAGAGATCAGGGCAGGAACACTGAAGCTTTCTTT. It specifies CSARDQGRNTEAFF.

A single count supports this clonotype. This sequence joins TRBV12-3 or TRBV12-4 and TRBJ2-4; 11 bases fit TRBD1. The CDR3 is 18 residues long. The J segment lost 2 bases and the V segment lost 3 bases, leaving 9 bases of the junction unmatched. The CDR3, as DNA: TGTGCCAGCAGTTTCGGGACCGGGACAGGGGGTACCAAAAACATTCAGTACTTC. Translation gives CASSFGTGTGGTKNIQYF.

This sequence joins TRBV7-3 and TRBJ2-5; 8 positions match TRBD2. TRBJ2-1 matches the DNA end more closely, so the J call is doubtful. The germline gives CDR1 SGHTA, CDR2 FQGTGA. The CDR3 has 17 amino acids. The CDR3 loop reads CASSVRGGGVGVYEQFF. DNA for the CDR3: TGTGCCAGCAGCGTTCGGGGGGGAGGGGTCGGTGTCTATGAGCAGTTCTTC.

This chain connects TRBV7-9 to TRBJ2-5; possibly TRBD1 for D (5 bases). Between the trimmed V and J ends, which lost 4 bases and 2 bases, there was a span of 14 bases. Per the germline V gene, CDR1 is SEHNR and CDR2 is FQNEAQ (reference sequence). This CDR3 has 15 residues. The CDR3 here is CASSSQTRGQETQYF. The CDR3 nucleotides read TGTGCCAGCAGCTCCCAGACAAGGGGACAAGAGACCCAGTACTTC.